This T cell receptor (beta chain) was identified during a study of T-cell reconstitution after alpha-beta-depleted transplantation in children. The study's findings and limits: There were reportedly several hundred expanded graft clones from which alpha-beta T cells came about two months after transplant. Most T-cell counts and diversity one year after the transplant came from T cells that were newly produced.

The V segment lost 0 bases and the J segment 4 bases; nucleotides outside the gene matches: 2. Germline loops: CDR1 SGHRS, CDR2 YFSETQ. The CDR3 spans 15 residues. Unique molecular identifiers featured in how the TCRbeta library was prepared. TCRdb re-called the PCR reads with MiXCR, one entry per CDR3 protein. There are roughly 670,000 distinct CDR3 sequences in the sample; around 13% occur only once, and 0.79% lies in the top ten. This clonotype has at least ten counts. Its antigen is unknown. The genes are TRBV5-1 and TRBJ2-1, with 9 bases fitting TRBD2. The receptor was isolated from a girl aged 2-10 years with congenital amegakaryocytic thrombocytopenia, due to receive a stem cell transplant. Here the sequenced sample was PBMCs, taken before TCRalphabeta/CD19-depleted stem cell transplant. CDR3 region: CASSLASGIYNEQFF. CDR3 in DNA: TGCGCCAGCAGCTTGGCTAGCGGGATATACAATGAGCAGTTCTTC.